Listed here are 17 T cell receptor beta chains from one sample, sequenced in a study of T cells in Graves' hyperthyroidism and ophthalmopathy. Amplification yielded TCR beta CDR3 regions, with RNA transcripts as the source. The HTBI primer set drove a first-round RT-PCR of the TCR CDR3. MiXCR, applied by TCRdb to the multiplex PCR reads, yields one record per CDR3 protein. The sample gives roughly 550,000 distinct CDR3 sequences, more than 15% of which show up once; approximately 32% is in the top ten. The source material was blood. These receptors all stem from a woman aged 25 to 45 with Graves' ophthalmopathy.

In this sample, this clonotype turned up many times. The V gene is TRBV28, the J gene TRBJ1-2, with D tentatively TRBD1 (6 bases). The CDR3 is 13 amino acids. Germline CDR1 is MDHEN and CDR2 is SYDVKM. V lost 6 bases, J lost 7 bases, and 15 bases lay in between. The CDR3 loop reads CASRQQGEGGYTF. The CDR3, as DNA: TGTGCCAGCAGACAACAGGGAGAGGGTGGCTACACCTTC.

This clonotype was picked up many times. The chain uses TRBV11-2 and TRBJ2-2; 11 nucleotides match TRBD2. This CDR3 comprises 16 residues. V lost 5 bases, J lost 5 bases, and 7 bases stayed unmatched. CDR1 is SGHAT and CDR2 is FQNNGV in the germline V gene. CDR3 region: CASSLGTSGWTGELFF. For the CDR3, the DNA is TGTGCCAGCAGCCTCGGGACTAGCGGATGGACCGGGGAGCTGTTTTTT. The full variable domain, with the rest looked up from reference TRBV11-2 and TRBJ2-2, is EAGVAQSPRYKIIEKRQSVAFWCNPISGHATLYWYQQILGQGPKLLIQFQNNGVVDDSQLPKDRFSAERLKGVDSTLKIQPAKLEDSAVYLCASSLGTSGWTGELFFGEGSRLTVL.

This clonotype was detected only a few times. The V call is TRBV20-1, the J call TRBJ2-7, with 8 bases matching TRBD2. The CDR3 covers 12 residues. Germline V CDR1 and CDR2: DFQATT, SNEGSKA (reference sequence). Trimming cost V 1 base and J 6 bases; bases outside gene matches: 2. CDR3: CSARAGGAEQYF. The CDR3 region has the DNA TGCAGTGCTAGAGCCGGGGGGGCCGAGCAGTACTTC.

This clonotype appeared a few times. This chain joins TRBV5-4 and TRBJ2-5, with 10 bases matching TRBD2. V shed 4 bases and J 2 bases; nucleotides not matched to a gene: 5. The length of the CDR3 is 15 residues. Germline-derived CDR1 and CDR2 are SGHNT and YYREEE (reference sequence). In nucleotides, the CDR3 is TGTGCCAGCAGCAACGGACTAGCGGAACAAGAGACCCAGTACTTC. This codes for CASSNGLAEQETQYF.

The sample holds many counts of this clonotype. This rearrangement joins TRBV2 to TRBJ1-2; TRBD1 matches 11 bases. This CDR3 region has 12 residues. V was clipped by 6 bases and J by 8 bases; unmatched bases: 2. In germline, CDR1 is SNHLY, CDR2 FYNNEI. The CDR3 DNA is TGTGCCAGCAGCCGGACAGGGGGCGGCTACACCTTC. This codes for CASSRTGGGYTF.

CDR3 DNA sequence: TGCAGTGCTAGAGATCGGACATTTTACGAGCAGTACTTC. Encoded protein: CSARDRTFYEQYF. The V gene is TRBV20-1, the J gene TRBJ2-7; TRBD1 might be the D (5 bases). This CDR3 is 13 amino acids long. Germline V CDR1 and CDR2: DFQATT, SNEGSKA (reference sequence). The V and J ends lost 0 bases and 4 bases respectively, with 10 bases between them.

In this sample, this clonotype turned up many times. This chain connects TRBV7-8 to TRBJ2-1, with TRBD2 matching 13 bases. The CDR3 totals 20 residues. Germline trimming cut 1 base from V and 0 bases from J; bases unmatched to any gene: 9. Per germline, CDR1 SGHVS and CDR2 FQNEAQ. CDR3 DNA sequence: TGTGCCAGCAGCTTAGAACCGGGACTAGCGGGACAGCACTCCTACAATGAGCAGTTCTTC. It codes for CASSLEPGLAGQHSYNEQFF.

The J gene is TRBJ2-5, the V gene TRBV5-8; D unclear. The V end lost 0 bases, the J end lost 13 bases, and 16 bases lay between the germline ends. The CDR3 length is 13 residues. Germline CDR1 reads SGHTS; CDR2 reads YDEGEE. The CDR3 coding sequence is TGTGCCAGCAGCTTGGGGCCAGAGCGCCATGGGTACTTC. This codes for CASSLGPERHGYF.

This clonotype was seen ten or more times. J is TRBJ2-7 and V is TRBV28; 7 nucleotides align to TRBD2. Germline V gene lookup returns CDR1 MDHEN and CDR2 SYDVKM. The CDR3 consists of 16 residues. J lost 0 bases, V lost 5 bases, and 10 bases had no gene match. The CDR3 loop is CASSPLRLATSYEQYF. The CDR3 DNA follows: TGTGCCAGCAGTCCCCTCAGACTAGCTACCTCCTACGAGCAGTACTTC.

This clonotype has at least ten counts. This chain joins TRBV11-3 and TRBJ1-4; no reliable D call. The CDR3 is made up of 15 amino acids. Germline V gene lookup returns CDR1 SGHNT and CDR2 YENEEA. Trimming took 4 bases from V and 6 from J, leaving 15 bases between them. DNA for the CDR3: TGTGCCAGCAGCTCAGATTTGAGGCCATATGAAAAACTGTTTTTT. It is translated as CASSSDLRPYEKLFF.

The V gene is TRBV6-2 or TRBV6-3, the J gene TRBJ2-2, with 7 bases identical to TRBD1. CDR3 size: 18 residues. The V gene's germline CDR1 is MNHEY and CDR2 SVGEGT. The V gene end was trimmed by 2 bases and the J gene end by 1 base; junction bases not matched to a gene: 10. This CDR3 reads CASSYLHDDRVNTGELFF. The CDR3 coding sequence is TGTGCCAGCAGTTACCTCCACGACGACAGGGTGAACACCGGGGAGCTGTTTTTT.

This chain links TRBV2 with TRBJ1-1; no firm D call. Trimming left V 7 bases short and J 0 bases short, with 12 bases between. The CDR3 is 14 amino acids. Germline V gives CDR1 SNHLY, CDR2 FYNNEI. The CDR3 bases are TGTGCCAGCACCATAGGGCTCTTGAACACTGAAGCTTTCTTT. Amino acid sequence: CASTIGLLNTEAFF.

This clonotype appeared many times. The chain joins TRBV28 to TRBJ2-1; D unclear. Germline CDR1 is MDHEN and CDR2 is SYDVKM. The CDR3 runs to 13 residues. The germline V and J ends were trimmed by 5 bases and 2 bases, with 7 bases remaining between them. The CDR3 here is CASSLLPYNEQFF. In DNA form, the CDR3 reads TGTGCCAGCAGTCTCCTGCCCTACAATGAGCAGTTCTTC.

Remarks on this clonotype: A much bigger clone sits one base away, suggesting this may be a read error. The rearrangement uses TRBV7-2 and TRBJ2-3; a weak D match, TRBD2 (6 bases). Germline-derived CDR1 and CDR2 are SGHTA and FQGNSA. V dropped 5 bases and J dropped 0 bases, with 15 bases sitting between them. The CDR3 sequence is 16 residues long. CDR3 sequence reads: CASSPAAGRSTDTQYF. The CDR3 DNA reads as TGTGCCAGCAGCCCGGCCGCGGGGAGAAGCACAGATACGCAGTATTTT.

This clonotype has a handful of counts. The chain is built from TRBV7-3 and TRBJ2-5; 8 bases match TRBD1. The CDR3 runs to 17 residues. Germline CDR1 and CDR2: SGHTA and FQGTGA. V dropped 5 bases and J dropped 2; count of bases not matched to a gene: 13. This CDR3 reads CASSPHVTGVKQETQYF. The CDR3 DNA sequence: TGTGCCAGCAGCCCTCACGTGACAGGGGTCAAGCAAGAGACCCAGTACTTC. Drawing the rest from reference TRBV7-3 and TRBJ2-5, the complete variable domain is GAGVSQTPSNKVTEKGKYVELRCDPISGHTALYWYRQSLGQGPEFLIYFQGTGAADDSGLPNDRFFAVRPEGSVSTLKIQRTERGDSAVYLCASSPHVTGVKQETQYFGPGTRLLVL.

The chain combines TRBV25-1 with TRBJ1-2; 7 nucleotides match TRBD1. Germline CDR1 is MGHDK and CDR2 is SYGVNS. The V segment lost 5 bases and the J segment 8 bases; nucleotides outside the gene matches: 8. This CDR3 has 13 amino acids. The DNA of the CDR3 is TGTGCCAGCAGTCTCAGGGGGGCTCAGGGCTACACCTTC. It encodes CASSLRGAQGYTF.

A note on this clonotype: A much larger clonotype is one base distant, so this may be a read error. This sequence joins TRBV12-3 or TRBV12-4 and TRBJ2-7; D could derive from TRBD1 or TRBD2 (6 bases each). Trimming shortened V by 5 bases and J by 8 bases, and 25 bases separated the two germline ends. The CDR3 runs 16 residues. CDR3 coding DNA: TGTGCCAGCAGTCCCTCCGGGGTGGGGGGCTTGTACAAGCAGTACTTC. Its translation is CASSPSGVGGLYKQYF.